What follows are 2 T cell receptor beta chains derived from one specimen sequenced in a study of STAT3 mutations in large granular lymphocyte leukemia. General study findings and limits: At least one immunodominant TCR beta clonotype appeared in every T-cell large granular lymphocyte leukemia patient.

Libraries were prepared by immunoSEQ multiplex PCR; TCRdb keeps only in-frame clonotypes and omits some of them. The sample carries 20,000 to 30,000 clones, about 94% recorded once. Their cognate antigens are unknown. The sample comprised peripheral blood mononuclear cells. Every receptor here comes from a man in his forties with T-cell large granular lymphocyte leukemia. Some clones in this sample may be carry-over from other donors' samples.

V and J are TRBV7-9 and TRBJ1-1, with D unclear. The CDR3 loop spans 14 amino acids. V dropped 8 bases and J dropped 5 bases, with 18 bases sitting between them. Germline-derived CDR1 and CDR2 are SEHNR and FQNEAQ (reference sequence). The CDR3 region is CASALRGGTTEAFF. The CDR3 DNA is TGTGCCAGCGCCCTTAGAGGAGGAACAACTGAAGCTTTCTTT.

This chain joins TRBV18 and TRBJ1-6; no definite D call. This CDR3 comprises 13 residues. The ends were cut back, 5 bases at V and 9 bases at J, with 11 bases in the middle. CDR1 KGHSH and CDR2 LQKENI come from the germline V gene. DNA of the CDR3: TGTGCCAGCTCAAGGGAGACGGGTTCACCCCTCCACTTT. Translation: CASSRETGSPLHF.